Below are 21 T cell receptor beta chains sequenced from a single sample in a study of cytomegalovirus exposure and HLA in healthy donors. Here immunoSEQ multiplex PCR was the method, and the copy in TCRdb shows in-frame clones only, minus some. The table lists some 310,000 clones, roughly 86% of them singletons. Sequencing was performed on PBMCs. These receptor sequences come from a man aged 25-45 years in good health and CMV-seronegative.

This clone appeared a single time. V and J are TRBV7-9 and TRBJ2-2, with D uncertain. Germline V gene sequence: CDR1 SEHNR, CDR2 FQNEAQ (reference sequence). V gave up 2 bases and J gave up 6 bases, with 7 bases separating them. CDR3 length: 13 amino acids. The DNA of the CDR3 is TGTGCCAGCAGCTTAACGGGTTCCGGGGAGCTGTTTTTT. Residues: CASSLTGSGELFF.

J is TRBJ1-1 and V is TRBV18; the match to TRBD1 covers 9 bases. The CDR3 has 15 residues. Germline V gene lookup returns CDR1 KGHSH and CDR2 LQKENI. Germline trimming cut 2 bases from V and 4 bases from J; bases unmatched to any gene: 5. CDR3 coding DNA: TGTGCCAGCTCACCATCCGGGACAGGGCGCACTGAAGCTTTCTTT. The encoded protein is CASSPSGTGRTEAFF.

The CDR3 DNA follows: TGTGCCAGCATCTGGACAGGCCAAATAGAGACCCAGTACTTC. Encoded protein: CASIWTGQIETQYF. The chain employs TRBV2 and TRBJ2-5; 7 nucleotides align to TRBD1. This CDR3 has 14 residues. Germline-derived CDR1 and CDR2 are SNHLY and FYNNEI. Trimming at V came to 7 bases and at J to 4 bases, leaving 9 bases not matched to a gene.

The chain recombines TRBV15 with TRBJ1-6; D might be TRBD1 (5 bases). Looked up from germline, CDR1 is LNHNV and CDR2 is YYDKDF (reference sequence). The length of the CDR3 is 16 residues. Trimming removed 0 bases from V and 11 bases from J, with 17 bases in between. This CDR3 is CATSRDISSGGPPLHF. CDR3 nucleotides: TGTGCCACCAGCAGAGATATCTCCTCCGGGGGTCCACCCCTCCACTTT. The full variable domain, completed using reference TRBV15 and TRBJ1-6, is DAMVIQNPRYQVTQFGKPVTLSCSQTLNHNVMYWYQQKSSQAPKLLFHYYDKDFNNEADTPDNFQSRRPNTSFCFLDIRSPGLGDTAMYLCATSRDISSGGPPLHFGNGTRLTVT.

The CDR3 DNA sequence: TGTGCCACTAACCCAGGGGTGGACTATGGCTACACCTTC. Its protein product is CATNPGVDYGYTF. The V gene is TRBV19, the J gene TRBJ1-2; D might be TRBD1 (6 bases). Trimming stripped 10 bases from V and 3 bases from J, with 15 bases between. CDR3 length: 13 amino acids. CDR1 and CDR2 from the germline V gene are LNHDA and SQIVND (reference sequence).

V usage is TRBV2 and J usage is TRBJ1-2, with 7 bases aligning to TRBD1. The germline CDR1 and CDR2 sequences are SNHLY and FYNNEI. With 6 bases clipped from V and 5 bases from J, the junction kept 9 bases outside the gene matches. This CDR3 is built from 14 residues. The CDR3 DNA follows: TGTGCCAGCAGCGGGGCAGGGACAGAATATGGCTACACCTTC. Its translation is CASSGAGTEYGYTF.

V and J are TRBV7-6 and TRBJ1-2; D is perhaps TRBD1 (6 bases). CDR3 length equals 13 residues. V was clipped by 3 bases and J by 7 bases, with 12 bases between them. Germline-derived CDR1 and CDR2 are SGHVS and FNYEAQ. The CDR3 DNA is TGTGCCAGCAGCTTCAGATCAGGGGCTGGCTACACCTTC. Translation: CASSFRSGAGYTF. Based on the CDR3 plus reference TRBV7-6 and TRBJ1-2, the full variable domain is GAGVSQSPRYKVTKRGQDVALRCDPISGHVSLYWYRQALGQGPEFLTYFNYEAQQDKSGLPNDRFSAERPEGSISTLTIQRTEQRDSAMYRCASSFRSGAGYTFGSGTRLTVV.

V and J are TRBV6-6 and TRBJ1-5, with 8 bases fitting TRBD1. Trimming took 5 bases from V and 5 from J; bases not matched to a gene: 11. CDR3 length: 16 residues. Germline CDR1 and CDR2: MNHNY and SVGAGI (reference sequence). CDR3 sequence: CASSPQPGGPDQPQHF. The DNA for the CDR3 is TGTGCCAGCAGTCCACAGCCAGGGGGCCCGGATCAGCCCCAGCATTTT.

Concerning this clone itself: This sample also contains other DNA sequences that code for the same CDR3. The chain couples TRBV7-9 to TRBJ1-1; D ambiguous. The CDR3 consists of 11 residues. The V and J ends lost 6 bases and 7 bases respectively, with 9 bases between them. Germline lookup yields CDR1 SEHNR and CDR2 FQNEAQ (reference sequence). CDR3 nucleotide sequence: TGTGCCAGCAGTAGGACTGTTGAAGCTTTCTTT. Amino acid sequence: CASSRTVEAFF. The full variable domain, with the rest looked up from reference TRBV7-9 and TRBJ1-1, is DTGVSQNPRHKITKRGQNVTFRCDPISEHNRLYWYRQTLGQGPEFLTYFQNEAQLEKSRLLSDRFSAERPKGSFSTLEIQRTEQGDSAMYLCASSRTVEAFFGQGTRLTVV.

This chain uses TRBV5-5 with TRBJ2-3; D is unresolved. Trimming left V 3 bases short and J 0 bases short, with 14 bases between. Per the germline V gene, CDR1 is SGHKS and CDR2 is YYEKEE (reference sequence). The CDR3 runs 16 residues. The CDR3 region is CASSSGSSTSTDTQYF. Written as DNA, the CDR3 is TGTGCCAGCAGCTCCGGGTCGTCGACTAGCACAGATACGCAGTATTTT.

The chain has TRBV7-9 and TRBJ1-2; 9 bases agree with TRBD1. Germline trimming cut 5 bases from V and 2 bases from J; bases unmatched to any gene: 9. The CDR3 is made up of 16 amino acids. Looked up from germline, CDR1 is SEHNR and CDR2 is FQNEAQ (reference sequence). CDR3 sequence (DNA): TGTGCCAGCAGCCGGGGACAGGGAACACTAAACTATGGCTACACCTTC. Its protein product is CASSRGQGTLNYGYTF.

In this sample, this clone turned up once. The CDR3 sequence is CAWGQGSYSNQPQHF. CDR3 bases: TGTGCCTGGGGACAGGGGTCCTATAGCAATCAGCCCCAGCATTTT. V usage is TRBV30 and J usage is TRBJ1-5; TRBD1 agrees at 9 bases. V was pared by 5 bases and J by 0 bases, with 5 bases of the junction left unmatched. The germline V gene encodes CDR1 GTSNPN and CDR2 SVGIG (reference sequence). The CDR3 totals 15 residues.

The V gene is TRBV27, the J gene TRBJ2-7; possible D gene TRBD2, 7 bases. Per the germline V gene, CDR1 is MNHEY and CDR2 is SMNVEV (reference sequence). Trimming stripped 2 bases from V and 3 bases from J, with 14 bases between. The CDR3 is 15 amino acids. In DNA, the CDR3 is TGTGCCAGCAGTTTAAAAGGGGGGGTTTTCTACGAGCAGTACTTC. It is translated as CASSLKGGVFYEQYF.

The rearrangement uses TRBV4-3 and TRBJ2-1, with TRBD2 identical over 10 bases. V shed 4 bases and J 7 bases; nucleotides not matched to a gene: 10. The length of the CDR3 is 16 residues. Germline loops: CDR1 LGHNA, CDR2 YSLEER. The CDR3 here is CASSLSSGGAWNEQFF. CDR3 nucleotides: TGCGCCAGCAGCCTCTCCAGCGGGGGGGCTTGGAATGAGCAGTTCTTC.

The chain joins TRBV4-3 to TRBJ2-7; TRBD2 might be the D (5 bases). Trimming took 4 bases from V and 3 from J, leaving 10 bases between them. Germline V gene lookup returns CDR1 LGHNA and CDR2 YSLEER. The CDR3 extends over 13 amino acids. The CDR3 reads CASSPGISYEQYF. CDR3 coding DNA: TGCGCCAGCAGCCCGGGAATAAGCTACGAGCAGTACTTC.

The chain has TRBV14 and TRBJ1-6, with TRBD1 matching over 7 bases. Germline assignment: CDR1 SGHDN and CDR2 FVKESK. V trimming: 4 bases; J trimming: 4 bases; junction bases outside the gene matches: 7. CDR3 length: 16 residues. This chain's CDR3 is CASSRTGADYNSPLHF. The CDR3 bases are TGTGCCAGCAGCCGAACAGGGGCGGATTATAATTCACCCCTCCACTTT.

This clone has only a few counts. J is TRBJ1-5 and V is TRBV5-4; TRBD1 aligns across 7 bases. This CDR3 spans 14 amino acids. The V gene's germline CDR1 is SGHNT and CDR2 YYREEE (reference sequence). V gave up 5 bases and J gave up 5 bases; unmatched junction bases: 7. CDR3 sequence (DNA): TGTGCCAGCAGTCGACAGGGTATTGATCAGCCCCAGCATTTT. It is translated as CASSRQGIDQPQHF.

The rearrangement uses TRBV27 and TRBJ2-3; the match to TRBD2 covers 8 bases. Trimming removed 4 bases from V and 3 bases from J; junction bases left unmatched: 15. Looked up from germline, CDR1 is MNHEY and CDR2 is SMNVEV (reference sequence). The CDR3 extends over 18 amino acids. CDR3 amino acids: CASSSYIQAGGETDTQYF. The CDR3 DNA sequence: TGTGCCAGCAGTTCCTACATCCAGGCCGGGGGGGAGACAGATACGCAGTATTTT.

The chain joins TRBV6-6 to TRBJ1-2, with D hard to call. There are 13 residues in the CDR3. The V end lost 2 bases, the J end lost 4 bases, and 8 bases lay between the germline ends. Germline V CDR1 and CDR2: MNHNY, SVGAGI (reference sequence). The CDR3 bases are TGTGCCAGCAGTTACGAGGGCACCTATGGCTACACCTTC. This translates into CASSYEGTYGYTF.

This clone has only one observation. The CDR3 DNA follows: TGTGCCAGTAGTATAATGGGGGCCGTGAACACCGGGGAGCTGTTTTTT. This gives the protein CASSIMGAVNTGELFF. The genes are TRBV19 and TRBJ2-2; perhaps TRBD1 as D (6 bases). Germline CDR1 LNHDA, CDR2 SQIVND (reference sequence). The CDR3 consists of 16 residues. Trimming left V 2 bases short and J 1 base short, with 11 bases between.

The genes are TRBV7-9 and TRBJ1-3; D gene ambiguous. The germline V and J ends were trimmed by 1 base and 6 bases, with 4 bases remaining between them. CDR3 size: 12 residues. Germline V gene lookup returns CDR1 SEHNR and CDR2 FQNEAQ (reference sequence). CDR3 sequence (DNA): TGTGCCAGCAGCTTAGATCAAAACACCATATATTTT. It translates to CASSLDQNTIYF. The full variable domain, in which reference TRBV7-9 and TRBJ1-3 provide the parts outside the CDR3, is DTGVSQNPRHKITKRGQNVTFRCDPISEHNRLYWYRQTLGQGPEFLTYFQNEAQLEKSRLLSDRFSAERPKGSFSTLEIQRTEQGDSAMYLCASSLDQNTIYFGEGSWLTVV.